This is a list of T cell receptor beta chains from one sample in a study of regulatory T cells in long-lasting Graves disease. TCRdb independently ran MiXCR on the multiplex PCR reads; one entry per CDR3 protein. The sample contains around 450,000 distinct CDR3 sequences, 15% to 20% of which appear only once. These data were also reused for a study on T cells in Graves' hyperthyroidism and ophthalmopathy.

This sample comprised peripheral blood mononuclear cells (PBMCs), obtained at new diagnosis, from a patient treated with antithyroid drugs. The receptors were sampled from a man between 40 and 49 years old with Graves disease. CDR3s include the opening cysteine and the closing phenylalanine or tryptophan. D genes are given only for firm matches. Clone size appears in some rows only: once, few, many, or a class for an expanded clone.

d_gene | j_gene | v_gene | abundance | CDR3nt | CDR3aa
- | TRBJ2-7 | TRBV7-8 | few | TGTGCCAGCAGCTTAGCGCGGGGACCATACGGCGAGCAGTACTTC | CASSLARGPYGEQYF
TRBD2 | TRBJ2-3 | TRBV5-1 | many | TGCGCCAGCAGCTGGGGACTAGCTGAGGATACGCAGTATTTT | CASSWGLAEDTQYF
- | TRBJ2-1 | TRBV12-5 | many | TGTGCTAGTGGTTTGGTGAGCGGGTACAATGAGCAGTTCTTC | CASGLVSGYNEQFF
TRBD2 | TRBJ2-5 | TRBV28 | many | TGTGCCAGCAGCCAGACTAGCGGAGGGGGCTCCCAAGAGACCCAGTACTTC | CASSQTSGGGSQETQYF
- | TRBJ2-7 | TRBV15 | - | TGTGCCACCAGCTTACGGACTTACGACTACGAGCAGTACTTC | CATSLRTYDYEQYF
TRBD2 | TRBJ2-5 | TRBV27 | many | TGTGCCAGCAGTTTACTTAGCGGGAGGGGGGGCCCGGTAGAGACCCAGTACTTC | CASSLLSGRGGPVETQYF
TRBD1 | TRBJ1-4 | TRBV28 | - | TGTGCCAGCAGCCAATACAGGGGGCGCCCAACTAATGAAAAACTGTTTTTT | CASSQYRGRPTNEKLFF
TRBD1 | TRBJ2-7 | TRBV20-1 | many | TGCAGTGCTGAAGAAGGGGGCCACTACGAGCAGTACTTC | CSAEEGGHYEQYF
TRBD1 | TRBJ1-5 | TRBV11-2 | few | TGTGCCAGCAGCCGAGATGACAGGGGCGGTCAGCCCCAGCATTTT | CASSRDDRGGQPQHF
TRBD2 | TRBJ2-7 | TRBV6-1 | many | TGTGCCAGCAGCGACAGGACTAGCGTACCCTACGAGCAGTACTTC | CASSDRTSVPYEQYF
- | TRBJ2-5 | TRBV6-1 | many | TGTGCCAGCAGTGAATACGTAGGCAACCAAGAGACCCAGTACTTC | CASSEYVGNQETQYF
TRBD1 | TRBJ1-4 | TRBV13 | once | TGTGCCAGCAGCTTAGTGCCCAGGGGGCGGACTAATGAAAAACTGTTTTTT | CASSLVPRGRTNEKLFF
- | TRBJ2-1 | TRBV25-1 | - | TGTGCCAGCAGTGAAAGGGGCGGAACCTACAATGAGCAGTTCTTC | CASSERGGTYNEQFF
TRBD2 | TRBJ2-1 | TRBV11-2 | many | TGTGCCAGCAGCTGGACTAGCGGGAGTAATGTTGCCAATGAGCAGTTCTTC | CASSWTSGSNVANEQFF
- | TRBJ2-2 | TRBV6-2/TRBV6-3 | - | TGTGCCAGCAGTCGTACCCTCCCGGACACCGGGGAGCTGTTTTTT | CASSRTLPDTGELFF
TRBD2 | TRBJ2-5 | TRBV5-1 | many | TGCGCCAGCAGCCCCGGGGGGGTCGCAGAGACCCAGTACTTC | CASSPGGVAETQYF
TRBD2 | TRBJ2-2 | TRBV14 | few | TGTGCCAGCAGCCGAGAACTAGCGGACACCGGGGAGCTGTTTTTT | CASSRELADTGELFF
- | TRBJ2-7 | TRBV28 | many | TGTGCCAGCAGTAGTGGGACCGACTACGAGCAGTACTTC | CASSSGTDYEQYF
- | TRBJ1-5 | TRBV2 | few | TGTGCCAGCGGCAGAGATAATAGCAATCAGCCCCAGCATTTT | CASGRDNSNQPQHF
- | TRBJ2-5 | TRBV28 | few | TGTGCCGGCAGCCGACCTGCATGGCCCCAGTACTTC | CAGSRPAWPQYF
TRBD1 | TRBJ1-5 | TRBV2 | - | TGTGCCAGCAGTGGTGAGACAGGGCCTTTAGGGCCCCAGCATTTT | CASSGETGPLGPQHF
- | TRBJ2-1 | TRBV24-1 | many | TGTGCCACCAGTGATTTGGCCGGGCGCCCCGAGCAGTTCTTC | CATSDLAGRPEQFF
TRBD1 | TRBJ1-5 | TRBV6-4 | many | TGTGCCAGCAGAAACCGCGGGACAGGGTATAGCAATCAGCCCCAGCATTTT | CASRNRGTGYSNQPQHF
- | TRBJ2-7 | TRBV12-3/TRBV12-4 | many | TGTGCCAGCAGCGTTTCGGGACTGCAGTCCTACGAGCAGTACTTC | CASSVSGLQSYEQYF
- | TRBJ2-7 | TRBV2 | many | TGTGCCAGCAGTGATCAGGGTATCTCCGAGCAGTACTTC | CASSDQGISEQYF
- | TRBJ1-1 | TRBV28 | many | TGTGCCAGCAGTGTAGTCGGACAGCCGAACACTGAAGCTTTCTTT | CASSVVGQPNTEAFF
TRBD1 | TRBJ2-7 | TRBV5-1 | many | TGCGCCAGCAGCTTGCAGACAGGGGCCGGTGAGCAGTACTTC | CASSLQTGAGEQYF
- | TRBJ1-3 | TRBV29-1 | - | TGCAGCGTACGACCTACCCTCTCTGGAAACACCATATATTTT | CSVRPTLSGNTIYF
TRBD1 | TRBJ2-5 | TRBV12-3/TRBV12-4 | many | TGTGCCAGCAGTTTCGGCAGGGGGCGAGGGACCCAGTACTTC | CASSFGRGRGTQYF
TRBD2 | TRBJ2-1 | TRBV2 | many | TGTGCCAGCCCCCCGATAGCGGGAGAGACCTACAATGAGCAGTTCTTC | CASPPIAGETYNEQFF
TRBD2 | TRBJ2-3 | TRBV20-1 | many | TGCAGTGCTAGAGGGACAAATATTAGGGGACTAGCGGACACAGATACGCAGTATTTT | CSARGTNIRGLADTDTQYF
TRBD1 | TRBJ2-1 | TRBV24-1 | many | TGTGCCACCAGTGATGCCGGGACAGTAGGCAATGAGCAGTTCTTC | CATSDAGTVGNEQFF
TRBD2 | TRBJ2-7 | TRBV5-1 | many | TGCGCCAGCAGCCAGGGACTAGCGGACTCCTACGAGCAGTACTTC | CASSQGLADSYEQYF
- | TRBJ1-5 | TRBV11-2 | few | TGTGCCAGCAGCTTAACAAACGGGGAAGGACAGCCCCAGCATTTT | CASSLTNGEGQPQHF
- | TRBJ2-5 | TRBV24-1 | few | TGTGCCACCAGTGATTTTAGGGGGGAGAGGGAGACCCAGTACTTC | CATSDFRGERETQYF
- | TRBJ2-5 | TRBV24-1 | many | TGTGCCACCAGTGATTTTCGGGGGACCCAGTACTTC | CATSDFRGTQYF
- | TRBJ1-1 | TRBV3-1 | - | TGTGCCAGCAGCCAAGGGGGATTCACTGAAGCTTTCTTT | CASSQGGFTEAFF